This T cell receptor (beta chain) emerged from a study of blood T cell repertoires in COVID-19. The CDR3 loop spans 16 amino acids. V was pared by 4 bases and J by 10 bases, with 11 bases of the junction left unmatched. Looked up from germline, CDR1 is LNHDA and CDR2 is SQIVND (reference sequence). Generated by immunoSEQ multiplex PCR, the TCRdb table keeps only in-frame clones and is missing some. The sample includes 200,000 to 250,000 clones, less than 85% of them seen just once. This clonotype was sampled from a woman aged 80 or over with acute or convalescent COVID-19. The specimen sequenced was peripheral blood. The rearrangement joins TRBV19 to TRBJ1-6; 9 nucleotides match TRBD1. The CDR3 region has the DNA TGTGCCAGTAGTACCACCGGGGACAGGGCTAGATCACCCCTCCACTTT. The encoded protein is CASSTTGDRARSPLHF. The whole variable domain, remainder taken from reference TRBV19 and TRBJ1-6, is DGGITQSPKYLFRKEGQNVTLSCEQNLNHDAMYWYRQDPGQGLRLIYYSQIVNDFQKGDIAEGYSVSREKKESFPLTVTSAQKNPTAFYLCASSTTGDRARSPLHFGNGTRLTVT.